These 6 T cell receptor beta chains were sequenced from one sample in a study of T cells after yellow fever vaccination. One entry per CDR3 protein, called by TCRdb with MiXCR from the 5' RACE reads. The top ten clones hold roughly an eighth of a sample with roughly 500,000 distinct CDR3 sequences, under 25% of them seen once. The sample was PBMCs, taken 15 days after the yellow fever booster vaccination. The receptors stem from a man aged 25 to 40 who received the YFV17D yellow fever vaccine.

This clonotype was detected ten times or more. The chain links TRBV5-6 to TRBJ2-2; D gene uncertain. Trimming stripped 2 bases from V and 7 bases from J, with 6 bases between. The CDR3 runs to 12 residues. CDR1 is SGHDT and CDR2 is YYEEEE in the germline V gene. The CDR3 region is CASSLALGELFF. The CDR3, as DNA: TGTGCCAGCAGCTTAGCCCTCGGGGAGCTGTTTTTT.

The chain links TRBV7-2 to TRBJ1-1, with D unclear. V was clipped by 5 bases and J by 5 bases, with 12 bases between them. The CDR3 runs to 13 residues. CDR1 and CDR2 (germline): SGHTA, FQGNSA. CDR3 sequence: CASSPWGATEAFF. The CDR3 DNA is TGTGCCAGCAGCCCTTGGGGTGCAACTGAAGCTTTCTTT.

This clonotype turned up a few times. The gene calls are TRBV5-6 and TRBJ2-7; 7 nucleotides match TRBD1. The V gene's germline CDR1 is SGHDT and CDR2 YYEEEE. CDR3 length: 14 amino acids. The V and J ends lost 4 bases and 3 bases, in that order; junction bases with no gene match: 7. The CDR3 spells CASSRDRVDYEQYF. CDR3 DNA: TGTGCCAGCAGCCGTGACAGGGTCGACTACGAGCAGTACTTC.

V usage is TRBV20-1 and J usage is TRBJ1-1; D uncertain. The CDR3 consists of 15 residues. Germline loops: CDR1 DFQATT, CDR2 SNEGSKA (reference sequence). V was cut by 1 base and J by 1 base, with 13 bases left in between. CDR3 DNA: TGCAGTGCTAGAGCATATCGGAGGGAGAACACTGAAGCTTTCTTT. It specifies CSARAYRRENTEAFF.

The chain is built from TRBV4-3 and TRBJ2-6, with TRBD1 matching over 7 bases. The CDR3 runs to 16 residues. Germline CDR1 is LGHNA and CDR2 is YSLEER. V was pared by 1 base and J by 4 bases, with 4 bases of the junction left unmatched. The CDR3 DNA is TGCGCCAGCAGCCAAGGACAGGGAAAGGGGGCCAACGTCCTGACTTTC. Translation gives CASSQGQGKGANVLTF.

V usage is TRBV9 and J usage is TRBJ2-7; 7 bases fit TRBD1. The CDR3 is 14 residues long. Germline loops: CDR1 SGDLS, CDR2 YYNGEE. The junction had 16 bases not matched to a gene; V was cut back by 4 bases and J by 12 bases. The CDR3 loop reads CASSSEGQQDPPYF. The DNA of the CDR3 is TGTGCCAGCAGCTCCGAGGGACAGCAAGACCCCCCGTACTTC.